The next 8 T cell receptor beta chains were all read from a single sample in a study of cytomegalovirus exposure and HLA in healthy donors. Primers included in the PCR were 60 Vbeta and 13 Jbeta primers. Assay: immunoSEQ multiplex PCR; the TCRdb copy retains only in-frame clones and omits some. The data contain about 180,000 clones, about four fifths of them singletons. The sequenced sample consisted of PBMCs. These receptor sequences come from a man in his forties or fifties in good health and CMV-seronegative.

This rearrangement joins TRBV5-1 to TRBJ2-7; 10 bases match TRBD2. The CDR3 spans 15 residues. Germline trimming cut 4 bases from V and 2 bases from J; bases unmatched to any gene: 6. CDR1 and CDR2 (germline): SGHRS, YFSETQ. The CDR3 region is CASSLWTSGPYEQYF. The CDR3 DNA reads TGCGCCAGCAGCCTCTGGACTAGCGGCCCCTACGAGCAGTACTTC.

The chain joins TRBV11-3 to TRBJ1-1; TRBD1 aligns across 10 bases. The CDR3 is made up of 20 amino acids. CDR1 and CDR2 (germline): SGHNT, YENEEA. V trimming: 5 bases; J trimming: 6 bases; junction bases outside the gene matches: 24. The CDR3 spells CASSVRSQSRDRGKRAEAFF. The CDR3 region has the DNA TGTGCCAGCAGCGTGCGGTCGCAGAGCCGGGACAGGGGAAAAAGGGCTGAAGCTTTCTTT.

This clone was counted only a few times. CDR3 in amino acids: CSVARTGLANNEQFF. The CDR3 bases are TGCAGCGTCGCAAGGACGGGACTAGCGAACAATGAGCAGTTCTTC. The chain combines TRBV29-1 with TRBJ2-1, with 10 bases identical to TRBD2. The CDR3 extends over 15 amino acids. The V and J ends lost 6 bases and 5 bases, in that order; junction bases with no gene match: 10. Germline V lookup: CDR1 SQVTM, CDR2 ANQGSEA.

This sequence joins TRBV7-2 and TRBJ2-5; 15 positions match TRBD2. Germline assignment: CDR1 SGHTA and CDR2 FQGNSA. The CDR3 length is 16 residues. The V segment lost 4 bases and the J segment 4 bases; nucleotides outside the gene matches: 4. The CDR3 sequence is CASSSGLAGGRETQYF. CDR3 coding DNA: TGTGCCAGCAGCTCGGGACTAGCGGGAGGTAGAGAGACCCAGTACTTC.

J is TRBJ2-7 and V is TRBV28, with 11 bases aligning to TRBD2. Unmatched junction bases numbered 6, after V lost 4 bases and J lost 1 base. Per germline, CDR1 MDHEN and CDR2 SYDVKM. The CDR3 has 16 amino acids. The CDR3: CASSWPLAGGSYEQYF. The CDR3 bases are TGTGCCAGCAGTTGGCCTCTAGCGGGAGGATCCTACGAGCAGTACTTC.

In regard to this clone: Other DNA sequences in this sample translate to the same CDR3. The rearrangement joins TRBV30 to TRBJ1-1; D is possibly TRBD1 (6 bases). This CDR3 contains 13 residues. V lost 0 bases and J 4 bases, leaving 9 bases between the germline ends. Germline V gene data show CDR1 as GTSNPN and CDR2 as SVGIG (reference sequence). The CDR3 nucleotides are TGTGCCTGGAGTGTAGGGGGGGGCACTGAAGCTTTCTTT. It translates to CAWSVGGGTEAFF.

This clone was seen a handful of times. CDR3 protein: CASSYLGALTDTQYF. CDR3 DNA sequence: TGTGCCAGCAGTTATCTGGGGGCCCTCACAGATACGCAGTATTTT. The chain combines TRBV6-6 with TRBJ2-3, with D perhaps matching TRBD1 (6 bases). V was shortened by 3 bases and J by 2 bases, with 12 bases between the two germline ends. Germline values: CDR1 MNHNY, CDR2 SVGAGI (reference sequence). The CDR3 runs 15 residues.

The chain uses TRBV9 and TRBJ2-1, with 7 nucleotides matching TRBD2. The CDR3 has 16 amino acids. The germline V gene encodes CDR1 SGDLS and CDR2 YYNGEE. The V gene end was trimmed by 5 bases and the J gene end by 6 bases; junction bases not matched to a gene: 14. For the CDR3, the DNA is TGTGCCAGCAGTTCCCCTGCTCGCGGGAGTATCAATGAGCAGTTCTTC. Protein sequence: CASSSPARGSINEQFF. The full variable domain, completed using reference TRBV9 and TRBJ2-1, is DSGVTQTPKHLITATGQRVTLRCSPRSGDLSVYWYQQSLDQGLQFLIQYYNGEERAKGNILERFSAQQFPDLHSELNLSSLELGDSALYFCASSSPARGSINEQFFGPGTRLTVL.